The clone carrying this T cell receptor beta chain was seen just once. The entry originates in a study of blood T cell repertoires in COVID-19. Study context: Samples representing acute and convalescent COVID-19 were sourced from the United States, Italy and Spain. Sample material is recorded as cDNA or gDNA derived from T cells, B-cell-depleted T cells, or PBMCs.

Per the original methods: Amplification of reference gene primers provided the estimated nucleated cell counts. TCRdb's copy holds only in-frame clones and misses some; the assay was immunoSEQ multiplex PCR. V, J and clone size are those of that table, while D and trimming were read from the DNA. This sample carries a few hundred thousand clones, under 85% of them seen once, and the ten largest clones take approximately 2%. CDR3 size: 14 residues. The V gene lost 2 bases and the J gene lost 0 bases, with 7 bases spanning the gap. The germline gives CDR1 MNHEY, CDR2 SVGEGT. The V and J genes are TRBV6-2 or TRBV6-3 and TRBJ1-1; D is ambiguous. Sequenced input: peripheral blood. This TCR was sampled from a man under 40 who had recovered from COVID-19. The CDR3 DNA is TGTGCCAGCAGTTACACGGGGATGAACACTGAAGCTTTCTTT. As protein: CASSYTGMNTEAFF.